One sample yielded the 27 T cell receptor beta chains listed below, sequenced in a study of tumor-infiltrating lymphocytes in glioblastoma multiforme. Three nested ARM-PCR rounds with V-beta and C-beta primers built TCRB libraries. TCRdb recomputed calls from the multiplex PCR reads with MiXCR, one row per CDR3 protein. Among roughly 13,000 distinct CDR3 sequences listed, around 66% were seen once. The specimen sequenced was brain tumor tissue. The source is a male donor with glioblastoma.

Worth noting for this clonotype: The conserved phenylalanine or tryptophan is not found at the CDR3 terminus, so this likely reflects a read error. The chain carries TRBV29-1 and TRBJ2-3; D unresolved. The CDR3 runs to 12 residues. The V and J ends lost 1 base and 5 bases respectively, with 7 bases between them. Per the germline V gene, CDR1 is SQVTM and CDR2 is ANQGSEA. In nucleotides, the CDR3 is TGCAGCGTTGAAGTCGCCATAGATACGCAGTATTCT. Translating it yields CSVEVAIDTQYS.

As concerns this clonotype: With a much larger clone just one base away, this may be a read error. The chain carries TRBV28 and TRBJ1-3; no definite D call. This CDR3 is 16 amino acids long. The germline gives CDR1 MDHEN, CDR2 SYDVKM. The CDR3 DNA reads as TGTGCCAGCAGTTTTGGAGGGAGTGAATCTGGAAACATCATATATTTT. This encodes CASSFGGSESGNIIYF. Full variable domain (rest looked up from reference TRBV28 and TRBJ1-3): DVKVTQSSRYLVKRTGEKVFLECVQDMDHENMFWYRQDPGLGLRLIYFSYDVKMKEKGDIPEGYSVSREKKERFSLILESASTNQTSMYLCASSFGGSESGNIIYFGEGSWLTVV.

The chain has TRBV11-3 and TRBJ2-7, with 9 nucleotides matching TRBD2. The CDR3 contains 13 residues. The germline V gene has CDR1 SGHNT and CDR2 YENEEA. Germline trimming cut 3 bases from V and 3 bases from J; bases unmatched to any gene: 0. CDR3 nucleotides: TGTGCCAGCAGCTTTAGCGGGAGCTACGAGCAGTACTTC. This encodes CASSFSGSYEQYF.

The CDR3 nucleotides are TGCAGCGTTGAAGACAGTGCAAAGAGAGGCTTATACGAGCAGTACTTC. Amino acids: CSVEDSAKRGLYEQYF. This sequence joins TRBV29-1 and TRBJ2-7; D is ambiguous. From germline, CDR1 is SQVTM and CDR2 ANQGSEA. V was cut by 0 bases and J by 4 bases, with 19 bases left in between. The CDR3 loop spans 16 amino acids.

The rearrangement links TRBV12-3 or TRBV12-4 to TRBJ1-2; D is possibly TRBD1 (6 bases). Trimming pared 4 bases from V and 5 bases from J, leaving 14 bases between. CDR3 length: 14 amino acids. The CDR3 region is CASSSGTRAYGYTF. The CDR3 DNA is TGTGCCAGCAGTTCCGGGACACGGGCGTATGGCTACACCTTC.

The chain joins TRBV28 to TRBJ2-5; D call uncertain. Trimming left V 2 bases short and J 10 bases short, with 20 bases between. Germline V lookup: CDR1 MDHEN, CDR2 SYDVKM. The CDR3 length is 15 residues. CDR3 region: CASSLGRAYQVIQYF. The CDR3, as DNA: TGTGCCAGCAGTTTAGGTCGCGCATACCAAGTGATCCAGTACTTC.

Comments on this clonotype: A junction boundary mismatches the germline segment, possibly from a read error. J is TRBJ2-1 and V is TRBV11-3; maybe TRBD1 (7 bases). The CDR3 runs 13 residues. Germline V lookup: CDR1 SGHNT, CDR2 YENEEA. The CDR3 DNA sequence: TGTGCCGGCAGCTCGAGGGGGCGGGGTGAGCAGTTCTTC. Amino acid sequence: CAGSSRGRGEQFF.

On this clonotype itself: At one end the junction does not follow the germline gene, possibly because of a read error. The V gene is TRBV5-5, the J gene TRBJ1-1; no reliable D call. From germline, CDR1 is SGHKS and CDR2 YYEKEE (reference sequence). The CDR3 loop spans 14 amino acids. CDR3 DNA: TGTGCCGGCAGCTCGGAGGGATTTACCACTGAAGCTTTCTTT. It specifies CAGSSEGFTTEAFF.

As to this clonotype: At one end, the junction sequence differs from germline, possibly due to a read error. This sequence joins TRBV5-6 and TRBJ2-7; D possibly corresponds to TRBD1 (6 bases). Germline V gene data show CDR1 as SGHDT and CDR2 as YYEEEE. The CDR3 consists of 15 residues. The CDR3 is CASSTGTRDPCEQYF. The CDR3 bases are TGCGCCAGCAGCACCGGGACAAGGGATCCCTGCGAGCAGTACTTC.

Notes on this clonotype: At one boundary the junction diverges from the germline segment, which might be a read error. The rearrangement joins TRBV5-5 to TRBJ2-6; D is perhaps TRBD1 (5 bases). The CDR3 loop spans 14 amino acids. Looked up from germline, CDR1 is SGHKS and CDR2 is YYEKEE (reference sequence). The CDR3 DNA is TGTGTCAGCAGCTGGATCTCTGGGGCCAATGTCCTGACTTTC. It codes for CVSSWISGANVLTF.

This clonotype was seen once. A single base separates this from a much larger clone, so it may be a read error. CDR3 loop: CASSIRTGGTGTQYF. The CDR3 DNA reads TGTGCCAGTAGTATCCGGACAGGGGGCACAGGTACGCAGTATTTT. The rearrangement links TRBV19 to TRBJ2-3, with 11 nucleotides matching TRBD1. The CDR3 length is 15 residues. Germline values: CDR1 LNHDA, CDR2 SQIVND (reference sequence).

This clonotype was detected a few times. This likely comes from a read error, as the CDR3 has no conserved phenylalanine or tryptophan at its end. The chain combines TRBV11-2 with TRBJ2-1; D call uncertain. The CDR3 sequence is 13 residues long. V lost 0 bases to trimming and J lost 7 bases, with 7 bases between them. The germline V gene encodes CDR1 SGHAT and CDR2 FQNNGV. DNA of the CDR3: TGTGCCAGCAGCTTAGAAAGGCGGAATGAGCAGTTCTTA. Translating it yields CASSLERRNEQFL.

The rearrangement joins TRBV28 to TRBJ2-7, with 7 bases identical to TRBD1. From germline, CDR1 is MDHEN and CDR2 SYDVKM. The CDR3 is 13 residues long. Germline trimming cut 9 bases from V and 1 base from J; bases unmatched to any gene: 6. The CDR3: CASNRQGSYEQYV. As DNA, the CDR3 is TGTGCCAGTAACAGACAGGGATCCTACGAGCAGTACGTC.

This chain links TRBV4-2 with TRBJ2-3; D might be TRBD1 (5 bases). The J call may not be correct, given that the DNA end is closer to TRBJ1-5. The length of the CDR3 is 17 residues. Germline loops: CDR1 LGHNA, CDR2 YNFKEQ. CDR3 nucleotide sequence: TGTGCCAGCAGCCAAGAGTGGGCTAGCGGGACCACGGATACACAGCATTTT. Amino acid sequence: CASSQEWASGTTDTQHF.

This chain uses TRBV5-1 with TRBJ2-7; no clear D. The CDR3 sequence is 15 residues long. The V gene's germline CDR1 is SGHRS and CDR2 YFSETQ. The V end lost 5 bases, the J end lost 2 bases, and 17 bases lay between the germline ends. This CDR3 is CASRAGLGKTYEQYF. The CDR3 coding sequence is TGCGCCAGCAGAGCCGGGCTAGGGAAAACCTACGAGCAGTACTTC.

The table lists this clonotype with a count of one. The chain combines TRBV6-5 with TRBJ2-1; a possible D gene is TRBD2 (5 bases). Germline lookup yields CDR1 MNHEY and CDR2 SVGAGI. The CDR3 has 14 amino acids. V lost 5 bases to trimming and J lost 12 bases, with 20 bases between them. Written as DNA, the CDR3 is TGTGCCAGCAGTCCCGGGCCCTATAGCGACGTGCAGTTCTTC. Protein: CASSPGPYSDVQFF.

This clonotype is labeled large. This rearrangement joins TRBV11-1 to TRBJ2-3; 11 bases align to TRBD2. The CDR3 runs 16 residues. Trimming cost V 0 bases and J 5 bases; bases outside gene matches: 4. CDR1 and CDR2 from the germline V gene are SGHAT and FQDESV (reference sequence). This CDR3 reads CASSLATSGSGDTQYF. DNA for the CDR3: TGTGCCAGCAGCTTAGCTACTAGCGGGAGTGGAGATACGCAGTATTTT.

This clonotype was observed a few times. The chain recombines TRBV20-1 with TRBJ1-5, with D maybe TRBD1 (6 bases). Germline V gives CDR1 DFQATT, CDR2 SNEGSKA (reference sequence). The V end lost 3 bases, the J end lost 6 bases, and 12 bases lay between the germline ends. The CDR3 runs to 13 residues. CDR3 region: CSARQGRGQPQHF. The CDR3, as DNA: TGCAGTGCTAGGCAGGGGAGGGGTCAGCCCCAGCATTTT.

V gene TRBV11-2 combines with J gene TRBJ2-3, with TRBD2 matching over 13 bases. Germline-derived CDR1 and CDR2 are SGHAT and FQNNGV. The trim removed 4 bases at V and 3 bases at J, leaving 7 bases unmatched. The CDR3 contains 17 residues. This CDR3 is CASSSGTSGIVTDTQYF. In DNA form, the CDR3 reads TGTGCCAGCAGCTCTGGGACTAGCGGGATAGTAACAGATACGCAGTATTTT.

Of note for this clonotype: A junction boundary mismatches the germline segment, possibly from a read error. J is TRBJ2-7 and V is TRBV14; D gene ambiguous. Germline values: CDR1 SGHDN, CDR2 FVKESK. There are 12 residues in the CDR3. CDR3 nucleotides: TGTGCCAGCAGCCGCAGCTCCTACGAGCAATACTTC. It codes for CASSRSSYEQYF.

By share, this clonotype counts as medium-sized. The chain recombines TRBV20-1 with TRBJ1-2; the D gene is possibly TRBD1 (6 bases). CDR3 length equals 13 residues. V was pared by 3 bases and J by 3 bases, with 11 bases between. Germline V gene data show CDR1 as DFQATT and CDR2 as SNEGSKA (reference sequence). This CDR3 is CSASGGLDYGYTF. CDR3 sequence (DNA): TGCAGTGCTAGTGGGGGGCTAGACTATGGCTACACCTTC.

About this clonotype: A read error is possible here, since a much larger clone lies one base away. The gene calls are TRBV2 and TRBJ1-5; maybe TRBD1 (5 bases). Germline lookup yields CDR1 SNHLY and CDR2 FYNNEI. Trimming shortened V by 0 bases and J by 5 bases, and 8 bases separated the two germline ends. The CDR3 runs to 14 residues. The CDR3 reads CASSEARGDQPQHF. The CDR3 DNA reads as TGTGCCAGCAGTGAAGCTAGGGGCGATCAGCCCCAGCATTTT.

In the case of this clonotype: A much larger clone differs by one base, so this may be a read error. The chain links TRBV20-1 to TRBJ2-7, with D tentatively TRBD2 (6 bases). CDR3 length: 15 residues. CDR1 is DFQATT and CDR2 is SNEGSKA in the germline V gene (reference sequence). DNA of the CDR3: TGCAATGCCAGGGACCCCAGCGGGTGTATCTACGAGCAGTACTTC. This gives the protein CNARDPSGCIYEQYF.

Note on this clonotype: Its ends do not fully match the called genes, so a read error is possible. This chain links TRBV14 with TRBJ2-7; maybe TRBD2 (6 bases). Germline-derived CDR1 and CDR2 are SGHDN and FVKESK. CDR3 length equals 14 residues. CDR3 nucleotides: TGTGCCAGCAGCCAAGAGTTCGGGAGCTACGAGGAGTACTTT. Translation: CASSQEFGSYEEYF.

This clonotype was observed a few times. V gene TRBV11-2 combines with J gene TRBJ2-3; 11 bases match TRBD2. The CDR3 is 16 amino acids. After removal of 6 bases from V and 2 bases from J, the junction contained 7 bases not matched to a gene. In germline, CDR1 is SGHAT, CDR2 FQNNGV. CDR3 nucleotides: TGTGCCAGCAGATTCGGGACTAGCGGCTTCACAGATACGCAGTATTTT. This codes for CASRFGTSGFTDTQYF.

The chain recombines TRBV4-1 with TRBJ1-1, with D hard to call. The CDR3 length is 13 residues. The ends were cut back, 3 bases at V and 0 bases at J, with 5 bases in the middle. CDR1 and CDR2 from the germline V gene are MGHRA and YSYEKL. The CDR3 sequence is CASSHNMNTEAFF. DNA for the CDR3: TGCGCCAGCAGCCATAACATGAACACTGAAGCTTTCTTT.

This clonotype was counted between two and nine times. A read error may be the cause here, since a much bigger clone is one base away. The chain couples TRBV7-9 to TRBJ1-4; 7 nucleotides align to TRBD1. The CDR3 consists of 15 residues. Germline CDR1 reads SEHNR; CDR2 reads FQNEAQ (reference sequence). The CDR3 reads CASSLPGQYGEKPFF. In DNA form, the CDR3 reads TGTGCCAGCAGCTTACCGGGACAGTACGGTGAAAAACCGTTTTTT.